Below are 32 T cell receptor beta chains sequenced from a single sample in a study of early T cells in non-severe SARS-CoV-2 infection. One entry per CDR3 protein, called by TCRdb with MiXCR from the 5' RACE reads. Among 70,000 to 90,000 distinct CDR3 sequences listed, 11% were seen once. Specimen: whole blood. These receptors were collected from an adult who was a healthcare worker with PCR-confirmed SARS-CoV-2 infection or an uninfected control (not recorded which).

V gene TRBV3-1 combines with J gene TRBJ1-6; tentative D call: TRBD1 (5 bases). The V end was cut by 0 bases, the J end by 7 bases, with 16 bases between. The CDR3 is made up of 17 amino acids. In germline, CDR1 is LGHDT, CDR2 YNNKEL (reference sequence). The CDR3 bases are TGTGCCAGCAGCCAAGAGCAGGGTCGAATTAAGAATTCACCCCTCCACTTT. Amino acid sequence: CASSQEQGRIKNSPLHF.

The V and J genes are TRBV5-1 and TRBJ2-7; tentative D call: TRBD1 (5 bases). CDR3 length: 12 residues. Trimming pared 1 base from V and 6 bases from J, leaving 8 bases between. From germline, CDR1 is SGHRS and CDR2 YFSETQ. The CDR3 region has the DNA TGCGCCAGCAGCTTGACAGGAAGCGAGCAGTACTTC. It is translated as CASSLTGSEQYF.

The chain uses TRBV29-1 and TRBJ1-1, with D perhaps matching TRBD1 (6 bases). Germline V gene data show CDR1 as SQVTM and CDR2 as ANQGSEA. Trimming took off 6 bases at V and 1 base at J, with 9 bases between the two ends. CDR3 length: 12 residues. CDR3 DNA: TGCAGCGTCAGGGGACCGAACACTGAAGCTTTCTTT. Residues: CSVRGPNTEAFF.

This clonotype was recorded many times. The chain recombines TRBV9 with TRBJ2-1; 13 bases are shared with TRBD2. Germline V lookup: CDR1 SGDLS, CDR2 YYNGEE. The CDR3 loop spans 16 amino acids. V was pared by 3 bases and J by 4 bases, with 4 bases of the junction left unmatched. Here the CDR3 DNA reads TGTGCCAGCAGCGCCCGGACTAGCGGGGGATACAATGAGCAGTTCTTC. It codes for CASSARTSGGYNEQFF.

The chain uses TRBV12-3 or TRBV12-4 and TRBJ1-2; D not certain. The CDR3 runs to 13 residues. Trimming left V 4 bases short and J 9 bases short, with 15 bases between. In DNA, the CDR3 is TGTGCCAGCAGTTCAGTAGAAGGACGAAGCTACACCTTC. Translation: CASSSVEGRSYTF.

A few counts support this clonotype. The chain links TRBV5-1 to TRBJ2-1; 8 positions agree with TRBD2. With 0 bases clipped from V and 6 bases from J, the junction kept 8 bases outside the gene matches. CDR1 and CDR2 (germline): SGHRS, YFSETQ. The CDR3 is 16 amino acids. CDR3 region: CASSLALGSGANEQFF. The CDR3 nucleotides read TGCGCCAGCAGCTTGGCCCTCGGTAGCGGGGCCAATGAGCAGTTCTTC.

The chain joins TRBV9 to TRBJ2-3; TRBD2 matches 10 bases. CDR1 is SGDLS, CDR2 YYNGEE, per germline. The CDR3 extends over 15 amino acids. Trimming cost V 6 bases and J 3 bases; bases outside gene matches: 7. The CDR3 sequence is CASTRSGGLTDTQYF. In nucleotides, the CDR3 is TGTGCCAGCACCCGTAGCGGGGGGTTAACAGATACGCAGTATTTT.

This clonotype was recorded a few times. The genes are TRBV5-6 and TRBJ2-7, with no clear D. The CDR3 covers 14 residues. In germline, CDR1 is SGHDT, CDR2 YYEEEE. V was shortened by 4 bases and J by 0 bases, with 11 bases between the two germline ends. CDR3 DNA sequence: TGTGCCAGCAGCGCCCTATGGAGCTCCTACGAGCAGTACTTC. It encodes CASSALWSSYEQYF.

Ten or more counts support this clonotype. The CDR3 protein is CASSYGDRGVREQYF. The CDR3 nucleotides read TGTGCCAGCAGTTACGGGGACAGGGGAGTCAGGGAGCAGTACTTC. V and J are TRBV6-5 and TRBJ2-7; TRBD1 agrees at 10 bases. J was trimmed by 7 bases and V by 2 bases; bases with no gene match: 8. The germline V gene has CDR1 MNHEY and CDR2 SVGAGI. CDR3 length: 15 residues.

This clonotype came up many times. V is TRBV7-8 and J is TRBJ2-1; D ambiguous. V lost 5 bases to trimming and J lost 4 bases, with 12 bases between them. The CDR3 spans 14 residues. The germline CDR1 and CDR2 sequences are SGHVS and FQNEAQ. The DNA for the CDR3 is TGTGCCAGCAGCGAACTGAATCAATACAATGAGCAGTTCTTC. Translation: CASSELNQYNEQFF.

This clonotype has more than one count but fewer than ten. V gene TRBV7-6 combines with J gene TRBJ2-5; the D gene is possibly TRBD1 (6 bases). Germline V gene sequence: CDR1 SGHVS, CDR2 FNYEAQ. The CDR3 spans 14 residues. The V end was cut by 5 bases, the J end by 3 bases, with 13 bases between. This CDR3 is CASSSRQEEETQYF. CDR3 DNA sequence: TGTGCCAGCAGCAGCAGACAGGAGGAAGAGACCCAGTACTTC.

Ten or more counts support this clonotype. This chain connects TRBV2 to TRBJ2-1; no clear D. The V end was cut by 3 bases, the J end by 6 bases, with 21 bases between. The CDR3 extends over 17 amino acids. Germline-derived CDR1 and CDR2 are SNHLY and FYNNEI. The CDR3 DNA is TGTGCCAGCAGTGATCCCTCGGAGCCATCTTCATCCAATGAGCAGTTCTTC. Translation gives CASSDPSEPSSSNEQFF.

This clonotype occurred many times. The chain combines TRBV19 with TRBJ1-2, with a weak D call TRBD1 (6 bases). Between the trimmed V and J ends, which lost 5 bases and 6 bases, there was a span of 16 bases. Germline CDR1 and CDR2: LNHDA and SQIVND (reference sequence). The length of the CDR3 is 14 residues. CDR3 residues: CASSAIDRMDGYTF. As DNA, the CDR3 is TGTGCCAGTAGTGCGATCGACAGGATGGATGGCTACACCTTC.

This clonotype appeared many times. The V and J genes are TRBV7-6 and TRBJ2-2; TRBD1 matches 8 bases. The CDR3 is 16 amino acids. V was pared by 5 bases and J by 5 bases, with 10 bases of the junction left unmatched. Per the germline V gene, CDR1 is SGHVS and CDR2 is FNYEAQ. The CDR3 here is CASSPQGASGTGELFF. In nucleotides, the CDR3 is TGTGCCAGCAGCCCCCAGGGGGCGTCAGGAACCGGGGAGCTGTTTTTT.

A word on this clonotype: Lacking the conserved final phenylalanine or tryptophan, this CDR3 likely reflects a read error. V and J are TRBV7-6 and TRBJ1-1; D ambiguous. The CDR3 is 15 residues long. V was shortened by 5 bases and J by 3 bases, with 16 bases between the two germline ends. Germline CDR1 is SGHVS and CDR2 is FNYEAQ. CDR3 coding DNA: TGTGCCAGCAGCCCCTCTGTAGGGCAGGACACTGAAGCTTTCTTA. It translates to CASSPSVGQDTEAFL.

This chain's CDR3 is CASSLGGQLYGYTF. In nucleotides, the CDR3 is TGTGCCAGCAGCTTAGGAGGACAGCTCTATGGCTACACCTTC. V is TRBV11-2 and J is TRBJ1-2; tentatively, D is TRBD1 (6 bases). Trimming stripped 1 base from V and 4 bases from J, with 10 bases between. The germline gives CDR1 SGHAT, CDR2 FQNNGV. The CDR3 is 14 amino acids.

This clonotype came up many times. The chain combines TRBV6-5 with TRBJ2-2; D is perhaps TRBD2 (6 bases). The V end was cut by 7 bases, the J end by 3 bases, with 15 bases between. This CDR3 region has 15 residues. Germline CDR1 MNHEY, CDR2 SVGAGI. The CDR3, as DNA: TGTGCCAGCACCCTACTCGGAGGGGACACCGGGGAGCTGTTTTTT. Translated, it gives CASTLLGGDTGELFF.

This clonotype was seen repeatedly, ten times or more. The chain recombines TRBV6-1 with TRBJ2-7; no clear D gene. V was cut by 4 bases and J by 0 bases, with 10 bases left in between. The germline gives CDR1 MNHNS, CDR2 SASEGT. The CDR3 is made up of 14 amino acids. The DNA for the CDR3 is TGTGCCAGCAGTGCTGGGCAGTACTCCTACGAGCAGTACTTC. As protein: CASSAGQYSYEQYF.

The V and J genes are TRBV7-8 and TRBJ1-2; D gene unclear. The V end lost 1 base, the J end lost 3 bases, and 6 bases lay between the germline ends. The CDR3 runs 13 residues. The germline V gene encodes CDR1 SGHVS and CDR2 FQNEAQ. CDR3: CASSLGQDYGYTF. In nucleotides, the CDR3 is TGTGCCAGCAGCTTAGGACAAGACTATGGCTACACCTTC. The full variable domain, completed using reference TRBV7-8 and TRBJ1-2, is GAGVSQSPRYKVAKRGQDVALRCDPISGHVSLFWYQQALGQGPEFLTYFQNEAQLDKSGLPSDRFFAERPEGSVSTLKIQRTQQEDSAVYLCASSLGQDYGYTFGSGTRLTVV.

This clonotype was counted many times. The J gene is TRBJ1-4, the V gene TRBV18; D is undetermined. This CDR3 contains 14 residues. Germline V gene sequence: CDR1 KGHSH, CDR2 LQKENI. V was trimmed by 4 bases and J by 8 bases, leaving 14 bases between them. CDR3 loop: CASSRNLAGEKLFF. The CDR3 DNA follows: TGTGCCAGCTCACGAAATTTGGCAGGAGAAAAACTGTTTTTT. Using reference TRBV18 and TRBJ1-4 for the parts outside the CDR3, the full variable domain is NAGVMQNPRHLVRRRGQEARLRCSPMKGHSHVYWYRQLPEEGLKFMVYLQKENIIDESGMPKERFSAEFPKEGPSILRIQQVVRGDSAAYFCASSRNLAGEKLFFGSGTQLSVL.

This clonotype turned up a few times. This rearrangement joins TRBV30 to TRBJ2-1, with D perhaps matching TRBD2 (6 bases). V was shortened by 3 bases and J by 0 bases, with 12 bases between the two germline ends. Germline V gene data show CDR1 as GTSNPN and CDR2 as SVGIG (reference sequence). This CDR3 comprises 15 residues. The CDR3 here is CAWRLGLSSYNEQFF. CDR3 coding DNA: TGTGCCTGGAGGCTGGGACTCAGCTCCTACAATGAGCAGTTCTTC.

This clonotype was recorded at least ten times. This chain uses TRBV7-9 with TRBJ2-3; 7 bases align to TRBD2. The CDR3 runs to 14 residues. V shed 5 bases and J 3 bases; nucleotides not matched to a gene: 5. CDR1 is SEHNR and CDR2 is FQNEAQ in the germline V gene (reference sequence). The CDR3 sequence: CASSPLSGTDTQYF. The CDR3, as DNA: TGTGCCAGCAGCCCTCTTAGCGGGACAGATACGCAGTATTTT. The whole variable domain, filled in from reference TRBV7-9 and TRBJ2-3, reads DTGVSQNPRHKITKRGQNVTFRCDPISEHNRLYWYRQTLGQGPEFLTYFQNEAQLEKSRLLSDRFSAERPKGSFSTLEIQRTEQGDSAMYLCASSPLSGTDTQYFGPGTRLTVL.

Ten or more counts support this clonotype. V gene TRBV12-3 or TRBV12-4 combines with J gene TRBJ1-6; D is ambiguous. Trimming shortened V by 7 bases and J by 0 bases, and 10 bases separated the two germline ends. The CDR3 loop spans 15 amino acids. In DNA, the CDR3 is TGTGCCAGCACGACGTTCAGCTCCTATAATTCACCCCTCCACTTT. Encoded protein: CASTTFSSYNSPLHF.

This sequence joins TRBV5-6 and TRBJ2-5; D unclear. Trimming removed 5 bases at V and 6 bases at J, with 14 bases between. Looked up from germline, CDR1 is SGHDT and CDR2 is YYEEEE. The CDR3 length is 13 residues. CDR3 loop: CASRLPASQTQYF. The CDR3 DNA sequence: TGTGCCAGCAGACTCCCGGCCTCTCAGACCCAGTACTTC.

This clonotype was observed a handful of times. V usage is TRBV6-2 or TRBV6-3 and J usage is TRBJ2-3; 7 positions match TRBD1. CDR1 MNHEY and CDR2 SVGEGT come from the germline V gene. V was pared by 3 bases and J by 4 bases, with 7 bases of the junction left unmatched. This CDR3 has 15 amino acids. The CDR3 region is CASSYTTGASDTQYF. The CDR3 coding sequence is TGTGCCAGCAGTTATACAACAGGGGCGTCAGATACGCAGTATTTT.

This clonotype has a count of ten or more. The CDR3 spells CASSPGPGGIETQYF. The CDR3 nucleotides read TGTGCCAGCAGCCCTGGGCCGGGGGGTATAGAGACCCAGTACTTC. The rearrangement joins TRBV3-1 to TRBJ2-5, with 7 bases fitting TRBD2. The CDR3 is 15 residues long. The germline gives CDR1 LGHDT, CDR2 YNNKEL (reference sequence). V trimming: 4 bases; J trimming: 4 bases; junction bases outside the gene matches: 9.

The chain employs TRBV11-2 and TRBJ2-3, with D hard to call. The ends were cut back, 5 bases at V and 3 bases at J, with 12 bases in the middle. The germline CDR1 and CDR2 sequences are SGHAT and FQNNGV. This CDR3 comprises 14 residues. The CDR3 bases are TGTGCCAGCAGCGCCGCCGGGCTTACAGATACGCAGTATTTT. It encodes CASSAAGLTDTQYF.

This clonotype occurred a few times. CDR3 sequence (DNA): TGTGCCACCAGCGCCCAGAGGGGGCCCCAGCATTTT. It codes for CATSAQRGPQHF. J is TRBJ1-5 and V is TRBV15, with D perhaps TRBD1 (5 bases). Germline V gene sequence: CDR1 LNHNV, CDR2 YYDKDF (reference sequence). The CDR3 has 12 residues. The V gene lost 5 bases and the J gene lost 9 bases, with 11 bases spanning the gap.

This chain joins TRBV10-3 and TRBJ2-1; tentative D call: TRBD2 (5 bases). V gave up 6 bases and J gave up 4 bases, with 16 bases separating them. The CDR3 has 15 amino acids. From germline, CDR1 is ENHRY and CDR2 SYGVKD. In nucleotides, the CDR3 is TGTGCCATCAGCAACTACCCGGACTCGTACAATGAGCAGTTCTTC. It encodes CAISNYPDSYNEQFF.

The V call is TRBV12-3 or TRBV12-4, the J call TRBJ2-1; TRBD2 matches 11 bases. The CDR3 totals 14 residues. V lost 6 bases, J lost 6 bases, and 4 bases stayed unmatched. The CDR3 protein is CASRGSGGANEQFF. In DNA, the CDR3 is TGTGCCAGCAGGGGTAGCGGGGGGGCCAATGAGCAGTTCTTC.

This chain joins TRBV6-6 and TRBJ2-1; 7 bases are a match to TRBD1. V lost 7 bases and J lost 2; bases outside the gene matches: 11. Germline V lookup: CDR1 MNHNY, CDR2 SVGAGI (reference sequence). The CDR3 consists of 16 residues. CDR3 nucleotide sequence: TGTGCCAGCATGCCCCCCGACAGGGTTGCCTACAATGAGCAGTTCTTC. It specifies CASMPPDRVAYNEQFF.

The rearrangement uses TRBV6-2 or TRBV6-3 and TRBJ1-1; 10 bases match TRBD1. The CDR3 loop spans 19 amino acids. The germline gives CDR1 MNHEY, CDR2 SVGEGT. After removal of 0 bases from V and 5 bases from J, the junction contained 15 bases not matched to a gene. The CDR3 nucleotides read TGTGCCAGCAGTTACTCTCCCCCCGGACAGGGGGTGTATTGGACTGAAGCTTTCTTT. Translation: CASSYSPPGQGVYWTEAFF.